Following are 3 T cell receptor beta chains from one sample sequenced in a study of response to subunit inactivated influenza vaccine. MiXCR was run by TCRdb on the RT-PCR reads, yielding one entry per CDR3 protein. Of 500,000 or so distinct CDR3 sequences detected, about 15% appear once; the ten largest clones hold less than 4%. The material sequenced was CD4+ T cells sorted from PBMCs, taken 23 months after vaccination. These receptors were taken from a man aged 50 to 75 who received an inactivated influenza vaccine.

This rearrangement joins TRBV11-2 to TRBJ2-5; D not certain. Germline values: CDR1 SGHAT, CDR2 FQNNGV. This CDR3 spans 11 amino acids. The germline V and J ends were trimmed by 3 bases and 7 bases, with 6 bases remaining between them. CDR3 sequence reads: CASSFTLTQYF. DNA of the CDR3: TGTGCCAGCAGCTTCACCCTGACCCAGTACTTC.

On this clonotype itself: The junction shows a germline mismatch at one end, possibly a read error. The chain joins TRBV20-1 to TRBJ2-1; 13 bases map to TRBD2. Per the germline V gene, CDR1 is DFQATT and CDR2 is SNEGSKA (reference sequence). CDR3 length: 13 amino acids. This CDR3 reads CSLTSGRANEQFF. The CDR3 DNA sequence: TGCAGCCTAACTAGCGGGAGGGCCAATGAGCAGTTCTTT.

The genes are TRBV5-1 and TRBJ2-1; 8 positions agree with TRBD2. CDR3 length equals 15 residues. Germline lookup yields CDR1 SGHRS and CDR2 YFSETQ. Trimming at V came to 0 bases and at J to 12 bases, leaving 11 bases not matched to a gene. DNA of the CDR3: TGCGCCAGCAGCTTGGGGCGGGGGGACCTATTTGGGCAGTTCTTC. Amino acid sequence: CASSLGRGDLFGQFF.